This section outlines one T cell receptor beta chain sequence together with its context. Its antigen is not identified. The sample comes from a study of T-cell memory formation after mild COVID-19. Study overall: Largely donor-specific TCR clusters were found. Study findings and constraints: Day 15 to 85 contractors were CD4/CD8 balanced; later expanders leaned CD4+. There were some responding clones in pre-infection memory, which suggested that cross-reactive memory had joined.

TCRdb re-analysed the 5' RACE reads in MiXCR, keeping a single row per CDR3 protein. The sample includes some 150,000 distinct CDR3 sequences, 6% seen only once; the top ten take 2% to 2.5%. The CDR3 totals 19 residues. V gave up 2 bases and J gave up 0 bases, with 17 bases separating them. Germline CDR1 and CDR2: SEHNR and FQNEAQ (reference sequence). The receptor was isolated from an adult woman who had mild COVID-19 (a few samples of this study predate the infection). Cell type and time point are not known. The sequencing input was PBMCs or a T cell subset sorted from them (not recorded which). The chain recombines TRBV7-9 with TRBJ1-6; D call uncertain. CDR3 residues: CASSLWTGGFGSYNSPLHF. CDR3 DNA sequence: TGTGCCAGCAGCTTATGGACCGGAGGATTCGGCTCCTATAATTCACCCCTCCACTTT.